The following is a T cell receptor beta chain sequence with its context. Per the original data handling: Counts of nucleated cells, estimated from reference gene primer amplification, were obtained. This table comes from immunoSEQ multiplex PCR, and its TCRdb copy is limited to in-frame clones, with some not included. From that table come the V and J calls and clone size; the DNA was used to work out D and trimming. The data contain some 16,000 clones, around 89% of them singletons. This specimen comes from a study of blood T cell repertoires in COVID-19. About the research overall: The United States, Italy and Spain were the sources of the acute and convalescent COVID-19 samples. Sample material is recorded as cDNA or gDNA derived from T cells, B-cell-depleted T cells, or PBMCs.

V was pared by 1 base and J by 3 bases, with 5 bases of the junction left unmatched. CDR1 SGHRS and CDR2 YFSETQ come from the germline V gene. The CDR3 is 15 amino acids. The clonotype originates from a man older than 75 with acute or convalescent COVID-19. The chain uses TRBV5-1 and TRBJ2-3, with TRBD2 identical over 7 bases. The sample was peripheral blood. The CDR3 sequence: CASSLFERGTDTQYF. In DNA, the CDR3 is TGCGCCAGCAGCTTGTTCGAGCGGGGAACAGATACGCAGTATTTT.